There are a few counts of the clone carrying this T cell receptor beta chain. One end of the junction varies from germline; a read error may be responsible. The CDR3 runs to 12 residues. CDR1 and CDR2 from the germline V gene are SEHNR and FQNEAQ (reference sequence). Unique molecular identifier tags were affixed to discrete cDNA molecules. TCRdb processed the 5' RACE reads anew with MiXCR; each CDR3 protein has one entry. The sample consists of 120,000 or so distinct CDR3 sequences, 10% to 15% of them appearing once. This sample was taken from a study of early T cells in non-severe SARS-CoV-2 infection. Study-level information: Bulk RNA from unsorted whole blood was sequenced; chains were unpaired.

The chain is built from TRBV7-9 and TRBJ1-4; D is undetermined. The TCR was taken from an adult who was a healthcare worker with PCR-confirmed SARS-CoV-2 infection or an uninfected control (not recorded which). The sample was whole blood, taken at baseline. The CDR3 coding sequence is TGTGCCAGCAGCCGCTCTAATGGAAAACTGTTTTTT. Residues: CASSRSNGKLFF.